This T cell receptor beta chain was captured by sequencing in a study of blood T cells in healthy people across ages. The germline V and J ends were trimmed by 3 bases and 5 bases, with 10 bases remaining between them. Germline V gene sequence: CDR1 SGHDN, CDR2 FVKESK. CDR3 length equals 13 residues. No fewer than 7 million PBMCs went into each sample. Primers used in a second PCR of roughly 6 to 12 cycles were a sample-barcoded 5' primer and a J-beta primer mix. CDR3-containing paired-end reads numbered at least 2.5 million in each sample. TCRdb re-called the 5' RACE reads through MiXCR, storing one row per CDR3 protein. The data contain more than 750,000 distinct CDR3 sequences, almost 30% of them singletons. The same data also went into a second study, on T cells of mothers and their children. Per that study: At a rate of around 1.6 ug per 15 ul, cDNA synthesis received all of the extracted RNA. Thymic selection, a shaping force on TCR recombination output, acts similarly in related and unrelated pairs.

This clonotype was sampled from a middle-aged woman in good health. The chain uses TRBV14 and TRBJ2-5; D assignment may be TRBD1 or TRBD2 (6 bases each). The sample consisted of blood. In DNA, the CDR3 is TGTGCCAGCAGCCATATGGGGGGCGAGACCCAGTACTTC. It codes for CASSHMGGETQYF.